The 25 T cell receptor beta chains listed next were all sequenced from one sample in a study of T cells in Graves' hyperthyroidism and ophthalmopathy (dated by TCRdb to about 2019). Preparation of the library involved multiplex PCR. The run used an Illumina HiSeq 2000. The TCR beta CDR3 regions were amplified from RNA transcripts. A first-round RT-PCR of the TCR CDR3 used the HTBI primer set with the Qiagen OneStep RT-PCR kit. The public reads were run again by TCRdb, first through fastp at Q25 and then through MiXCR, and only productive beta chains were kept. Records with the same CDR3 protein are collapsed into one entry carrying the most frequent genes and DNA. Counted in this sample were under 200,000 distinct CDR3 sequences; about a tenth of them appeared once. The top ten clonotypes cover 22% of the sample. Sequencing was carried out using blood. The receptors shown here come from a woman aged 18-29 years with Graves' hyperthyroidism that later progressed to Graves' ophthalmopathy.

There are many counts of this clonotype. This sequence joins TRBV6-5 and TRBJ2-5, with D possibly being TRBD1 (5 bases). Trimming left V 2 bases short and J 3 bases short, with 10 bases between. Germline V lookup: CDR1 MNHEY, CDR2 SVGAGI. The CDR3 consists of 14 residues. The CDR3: CASSYARAKETQYF. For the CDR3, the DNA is TGTGCCAGCAGTTACGCCAGGGCCAAAGAGACCCAGTACTTC.

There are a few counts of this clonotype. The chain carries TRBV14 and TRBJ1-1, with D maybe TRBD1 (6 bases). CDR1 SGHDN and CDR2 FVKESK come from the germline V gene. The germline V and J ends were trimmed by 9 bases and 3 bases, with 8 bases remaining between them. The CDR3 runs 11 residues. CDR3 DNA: TGTGCCAGGAGGGGGGACACTGAAGCTTTCTTT. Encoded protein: CARRGDTEAFF.

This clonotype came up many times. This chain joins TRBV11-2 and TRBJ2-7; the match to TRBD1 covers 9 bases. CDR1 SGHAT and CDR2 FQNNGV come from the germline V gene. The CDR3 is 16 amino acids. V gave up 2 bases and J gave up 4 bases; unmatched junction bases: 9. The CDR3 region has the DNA TGTGCCAGCAGCTTACCCCGGGACAGGGTAGGTTACGAGCAGTACTTC. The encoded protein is CASSLPRDRVGYEQYF.

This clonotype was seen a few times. CDR3 nucleotide sequence: TGTGCCAGCAGCCTAGCGGGAGCGGACAATGAGCAGTTCTTC. Translating it yields CASSLAGADNEQFF. This sequence joins TRBV27 and TRBJ2-1, with 10 bases matching TRBD2. V lost 6 bases and J lost 5; bases outside the gene matches: 4. The CDR3 runs 14 residues. Per germline, CDR1 MNHEY and CDR2 SMNVEV (reference sequence).

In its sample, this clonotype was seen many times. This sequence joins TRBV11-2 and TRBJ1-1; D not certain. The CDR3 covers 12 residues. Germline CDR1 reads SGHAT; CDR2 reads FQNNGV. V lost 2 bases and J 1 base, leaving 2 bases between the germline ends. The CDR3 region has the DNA TGTGCCAGCAGCTTATGGAACACTGAAGCTTTCTTT. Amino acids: CASSLWNTEAFF.

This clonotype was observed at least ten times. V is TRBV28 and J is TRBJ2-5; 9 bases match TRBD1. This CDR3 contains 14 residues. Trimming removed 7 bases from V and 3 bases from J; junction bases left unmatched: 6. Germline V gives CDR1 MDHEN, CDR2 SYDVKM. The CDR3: CASTQWTGEETQYF. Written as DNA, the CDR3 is TGTGCCAGCACCCAGTGGACAGGGGAAGAGACCCAGTACTTC.

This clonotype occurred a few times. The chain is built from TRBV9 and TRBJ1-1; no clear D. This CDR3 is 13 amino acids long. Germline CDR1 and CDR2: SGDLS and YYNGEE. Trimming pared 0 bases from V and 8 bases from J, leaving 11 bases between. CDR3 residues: CASSVAPLEEAFF. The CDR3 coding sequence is TGTGCCAGCAGCGTAGCCCCGCTAGAGGAAGCTTTCTTT.

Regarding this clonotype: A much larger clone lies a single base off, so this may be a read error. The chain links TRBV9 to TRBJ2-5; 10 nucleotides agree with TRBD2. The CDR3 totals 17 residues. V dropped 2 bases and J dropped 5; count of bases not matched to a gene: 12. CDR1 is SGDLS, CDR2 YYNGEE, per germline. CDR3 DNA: TGTGCCAGCAGCGTTGGTATGGCTAGCGGGGGCAAGGAGACCCAGTACTTC. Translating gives CASSVGMASGGKETQYF.

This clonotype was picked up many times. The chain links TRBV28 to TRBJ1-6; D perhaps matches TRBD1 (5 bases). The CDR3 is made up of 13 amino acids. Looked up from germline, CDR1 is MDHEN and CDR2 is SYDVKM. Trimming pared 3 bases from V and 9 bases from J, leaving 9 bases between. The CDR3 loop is CASSLTDRSPLHF. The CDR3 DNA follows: TGTGCCAGCAGTTTGACAGACCGTTCACCCCTCCACTTT.

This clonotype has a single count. The CDR3 is CASSLQGARGQPQHF. CDR3 DNA: TGTGCCAGCAGTCTACAGGGGGCTCGGGGTCAGCCCCAGCATTTT. The chain carries TRBV27 and TRBJ1-5; 9 bases map to TRBD1. This CDR3 is built from 15 residues. Trimming cost V 5 bases and J 6 bases; bases outside gene matches: 8. The germline CDR1 and CDR2 sequences are MNHEY and SMNVEV (reference sequence).

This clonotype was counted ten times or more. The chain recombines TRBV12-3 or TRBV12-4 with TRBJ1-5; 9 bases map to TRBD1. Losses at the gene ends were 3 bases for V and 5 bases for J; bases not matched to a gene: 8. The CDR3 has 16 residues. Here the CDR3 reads CASSFVNTGGYQPQHF. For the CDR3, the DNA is TGTGCCAGCAGTTTCGTCAACACAGGGGGCTATCAGCCCCAGCATTTT.

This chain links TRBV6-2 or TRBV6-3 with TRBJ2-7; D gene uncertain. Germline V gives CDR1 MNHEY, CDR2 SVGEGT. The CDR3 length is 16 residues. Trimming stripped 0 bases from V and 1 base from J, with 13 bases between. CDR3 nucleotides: TGTGCCAGCAGTTACTCGTGGGATCGAGCGTCCTACGAGCAGTACTTC. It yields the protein CASSYSWDRASYEQYF.

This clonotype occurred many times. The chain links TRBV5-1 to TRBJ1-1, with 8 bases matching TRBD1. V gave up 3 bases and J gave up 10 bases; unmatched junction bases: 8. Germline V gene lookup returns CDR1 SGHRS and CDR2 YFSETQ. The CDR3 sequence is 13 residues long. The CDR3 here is CASSSGQGGTAFF. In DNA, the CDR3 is TGCGCCAGCAGCTCTGGACAGGGAGGAACAGCTTTCTTT.

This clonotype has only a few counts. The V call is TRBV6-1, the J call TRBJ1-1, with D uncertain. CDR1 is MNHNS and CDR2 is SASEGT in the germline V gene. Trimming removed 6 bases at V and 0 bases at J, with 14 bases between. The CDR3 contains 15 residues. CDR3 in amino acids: CASSPGPYMNTEAFF. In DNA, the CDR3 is TGTGCCAGCAGCCCCGGTCCTTACATGAACACTGAAGCTTTCTTT.

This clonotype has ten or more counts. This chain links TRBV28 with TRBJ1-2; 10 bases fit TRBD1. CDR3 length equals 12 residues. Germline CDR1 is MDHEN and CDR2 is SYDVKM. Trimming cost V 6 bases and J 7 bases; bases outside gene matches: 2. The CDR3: CASRTGGPGYTF. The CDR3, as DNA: TGTGCCAGCAGGACAGGGGGCCCTGGCTACACCTTC.

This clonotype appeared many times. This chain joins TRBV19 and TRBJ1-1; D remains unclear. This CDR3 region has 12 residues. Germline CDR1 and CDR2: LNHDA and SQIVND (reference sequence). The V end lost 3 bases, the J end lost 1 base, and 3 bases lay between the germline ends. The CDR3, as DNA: TGTGCCAGTAGTATGGCGAACACTGAAGCTTTCTTT. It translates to CASSMANTEAFF.

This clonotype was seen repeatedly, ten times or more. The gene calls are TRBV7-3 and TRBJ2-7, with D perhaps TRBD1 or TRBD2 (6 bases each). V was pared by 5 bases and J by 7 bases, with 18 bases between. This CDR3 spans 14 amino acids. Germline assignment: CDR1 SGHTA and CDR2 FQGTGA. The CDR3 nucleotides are TGTGCCAGCAGCCCCCTGGTGGGGGCGGGGGAGCAGTACTTC. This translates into CASSPLVGAGEQYF.

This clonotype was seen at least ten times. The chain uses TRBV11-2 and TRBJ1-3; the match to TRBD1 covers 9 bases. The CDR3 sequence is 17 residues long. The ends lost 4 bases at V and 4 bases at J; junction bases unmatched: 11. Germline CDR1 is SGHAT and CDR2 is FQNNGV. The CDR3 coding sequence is TGTGCCAGCAGCTCCGGATACAGGGGGCGAATCGGAAACACCATATATTTT. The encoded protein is CASSSGYRGRIGNTIYF.

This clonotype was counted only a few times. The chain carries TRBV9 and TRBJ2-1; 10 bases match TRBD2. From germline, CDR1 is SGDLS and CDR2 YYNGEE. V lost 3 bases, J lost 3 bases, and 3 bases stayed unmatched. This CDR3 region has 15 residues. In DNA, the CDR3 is TGTGCCAGCAGCGCTAGCGGGAGCGGCTACAATGAGCAGTTCTTC. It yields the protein CASSASGSGYNEQFF.

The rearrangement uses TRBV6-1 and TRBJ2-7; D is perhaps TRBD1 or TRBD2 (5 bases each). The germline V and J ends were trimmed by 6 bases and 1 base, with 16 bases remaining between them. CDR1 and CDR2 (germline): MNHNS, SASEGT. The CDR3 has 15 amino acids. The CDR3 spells CASRHNRDGSYEQYF. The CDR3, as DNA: TGTGCCAGCAGACACAACCGGGACGGTTCCTACGAGCAGTACTTC.

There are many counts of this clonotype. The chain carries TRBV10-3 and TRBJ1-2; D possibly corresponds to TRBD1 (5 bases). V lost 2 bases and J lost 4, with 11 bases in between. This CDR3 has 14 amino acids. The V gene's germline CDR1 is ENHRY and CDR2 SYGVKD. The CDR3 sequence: CAISERGEIYGYTF. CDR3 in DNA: TGTGCCATCAGTGAGCGGGGCGAAATCTATGGCTACACCTTC.

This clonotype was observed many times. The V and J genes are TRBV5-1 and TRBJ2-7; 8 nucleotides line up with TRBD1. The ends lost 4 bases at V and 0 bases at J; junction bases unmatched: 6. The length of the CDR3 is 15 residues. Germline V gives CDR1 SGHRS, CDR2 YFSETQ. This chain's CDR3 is CASSTVQGVSYEQYF. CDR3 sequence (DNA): TGCGCCAGCAGCACGGTACAGGGGGTCTCCTACGAGCAGTACTTC. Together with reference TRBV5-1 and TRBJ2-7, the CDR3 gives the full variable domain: KAGVTQTPRYLIKTRGQQVTLSCSPISGHRSVSWYQQTPGQGLQFLFEYFSETQRNKGNFPGRFSGRQFSNSRSEMNVSTLELGDSALYLCASSTVQGVSYEQYFGPGTRLTVT.

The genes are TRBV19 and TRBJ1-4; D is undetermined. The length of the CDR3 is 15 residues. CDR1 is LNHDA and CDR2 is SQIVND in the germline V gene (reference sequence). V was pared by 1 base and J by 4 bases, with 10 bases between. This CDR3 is CASSIAAGHNEKLFF. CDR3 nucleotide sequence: TGTGCCAGTAGTATAGCCGCTGGTCATAATGAAAAACTGTTTTTT.

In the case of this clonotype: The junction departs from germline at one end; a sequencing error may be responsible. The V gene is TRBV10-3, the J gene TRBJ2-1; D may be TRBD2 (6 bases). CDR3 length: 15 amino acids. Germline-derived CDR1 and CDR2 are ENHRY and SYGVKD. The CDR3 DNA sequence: TGTGCCATCAGTGAGTTCGCGGGGAAGAACAATGGGCAGTTCTTC. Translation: CAISEFAGKNNGQFF.

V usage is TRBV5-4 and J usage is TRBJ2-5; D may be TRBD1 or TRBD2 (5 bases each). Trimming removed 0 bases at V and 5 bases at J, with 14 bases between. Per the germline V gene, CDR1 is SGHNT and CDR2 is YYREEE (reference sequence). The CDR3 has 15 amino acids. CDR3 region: CASSLGHDWGETQYF. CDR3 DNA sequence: TGTGCCAGCAGCTTGGGGCACGACTGGGGGGAGACCCAGTACTTC.